A selection of T cell receptor beta chains follows, all from one sample in a study of CD8+ T cells in alopecia areata. Measured with immunoSEQ multiplex PCR; TCRdb has only the in-frame clones, and not every one. Of more than 200,000 clones in the sample, roughly two fifths were seen once. The specimen comprised CD4+ T cells sorted from blood, sampled at approximately week 36, from a patient treated with tofacitinib. The receptors were sampled from a human donor with alopecia areata. CDR3s include the opening cysteine and the closing phenylalanine or tryptophan. Each record gives: J gene, D gene, clone size, V gene, CDR3 protein, CDR3 DNA. A D gene is named only where the DNA matches it firmly. Size tells how often a clone was seen (once, few, many) or the class of an expanded clone, and some rows leave it out.

j_call: TRBJ2-5; d_call: NA; clone_size: few; v_call: TRBV23-1; cdr3_aa: CASSHSRPQETQYF; cdr3_nt: TGCGCCAGCAGTCATTCCCGGCCCCAAGAGACCCAGTACTTC
j_call: TRBJ2-3; d_call: NA; clone_size: NA; v_call: TRBV18; cdr3_aa: CASFSTDTQYF; cdr3_nt: TGTGCCAGCTTCAGTACAGATACGCAGTATTTT
j_call: TRBJ2-7; d_call: NA; clone_size: once; v_call: TRBV5-1; cdr3_aa: CASSLQGGIYEQYF; cdr3_nt: TGCGCCAGCAGCCTACAGGGTGGGATATACGAGCAGTACTTC
j_call: TRBJ2-5; d_call: TRBD2; clone_size: few; v_call: TRBV5-8; cdr3_aa: CASSLGTSRGETQYF; cdr3_nt: TGTGCCAGCAGCTTGGGGACTAGTCGCGGCGAGACCCAGTACTTC
j_call: TRBJ2-2; d_call: TRBD1; clone_size: few; v_call: TRBV29-1; cdr3_aa: CSAGTGATGELFF; cdr3_nt: TGCAGCGCCGGGACAGGGGCTACCGGGGAGCTGTTTTTT
j_call: TRBJ1-2; d_call: TRBD1; clone_size: NA; v_call: TRBV29-1; cdr3_aa: CSGDREGYTF; cdr3_nt: TGCAGCGGTGACAGGGAAGGCTACACCTTC
j_call: TRBJ1-2; d_call: NA; clone_size: few; v_call: TRBV30; cdr3_aa: CAWSADKNGYTF; cdr3_nt: TGTGCCTGGAGTGCGGACAAGAATGGCTACACCTTC
j_call: TRBJ1-3; d_call: NA; clone_size: many; v_call: TRBV7-9; cdr3_aa: CASSFRRQTSGNTIYF; cdr3_nt: TGTGCCAGCAGCTTCAGGCGCCAAACCTCTGGAAACACCATATATTTT
j_call: TRBJ2-3; d_call: NA; clone_size: NA; v_call: TRBV28; cdr3_aa: CASRLPSGPLQYF; cdr3_nt: TGTGCCAGCAGGCTACCCTCGGGGCCCCTGCAGTATTTT
j_call: TRBJ2-2; d_call: NA; clone_size: NA; v_call: TRBV5-1; cdr3_aa: CASSLAAPQELFF; cdr3_nt: TGCGCCAGCAGCTTGGCCGCCCCGCAGGAGCTGTTTTTT
j_call: TRBJ2-7; d_call: NA; clone_size: few; v_call: TRBV7-9; cdr3_aa: CASSLGQRGTYEQYF; cdr3_nt: TGTGCCAGCAGCTTAGGCCAGCGAGGAACCTACGAGCAGTACTTC
j_call: TRBJ2-3; d_call: NA; clone_size: NA; v_call: TRBV5-1; cdr3_aa: CASSLLRDTQYF; cdr3_nt: TGCGCCAGCAGCTTATTGCGAGATACGCAGTATTTT
j_call: TRBJ1-2; d_call: TRBD1; clone_size: NA; v_call: TRBV5-4; cdr3_aa: CASSRTGAWGYTF; cdr3_nt: TGTGCCAGCAGCCGGACAGGGGCGTGGGGCTACACCTTC
j_call: TRBJ2-1; d_call: NA; clone_size: NA; v_call: TRBV6-1; cdr3_aa: CASSRGAGSDNEQFF; cdr3_nt: TGTGCCAGCAGTCGGGGGGCAGGGAGTGACAATGAGCAGTTCTTC
j_call: TRBJ2-7; d_call: TRBD2; clone_size: NA; v_call: TRBV29-1; cdr3_aa: CSVQGDRGLAGRYEQYF; cdr3_nt: TGCAGCGTTCAAGGGGACAGGGGACTAGCGGGACGCTACGAGCAGTACTTC
j_call: TRBJ1-3; d_call: NA; clone_size: NA; v_call: TRBV2; cdr3_aa: CASRAGILPGNTIYF; cdr3_nt: TGTGCCAGCAGAGCGGGAATTTTGCCTGGAAACACCATATATTTT
j_call: TRBJ1-1; d_call: TRBD1; clone_size: few; v_call: TRBV7-2; cdr3_aa: CASSLSGTGALNTEAFF; cdr3_nt: TGTGCCAGCAGCTTATCAGGGACAGGGGCCCTGAACACTGAAGCTTTCTTT
j_call: TRBJ1-5; d_call: NA; clone_size: few; v_call: TRBV28; cdr3_aa: CASSASGAANQPQHF; cdr3_nt: TGTGCCAGCAGTGCCTCGGGGGCGGCAAATCAGCCCCAGCATTTT
j_call: TRBJ1-1; d_call: NA; clone_size: NA; v_call: TRBV6-5; cdr3_aa: CASSYSHRINTEAFF; cdr3_nt: TGTGCCAGCAGTTACTCGCACCGGATAAACACTGAAGCTTTCTTT
j_call: TRBJ2-3; d_call: NA; clone_size: once; v_call: TRBV5-1; cdr3_aa: CASSPQYGKDTQYF; cdr3_nt: TGCGCCAGCAGCCCGCAGTACGGAAAAGATACGCAGTATTTT
j_call: TRBJ2-3; d_call: NA; clone_size: NA; v_call: TRBV6-6; cdr3_aa: CASYTAGDTQYF; cdr3_nt: TGTGCCAGCTATACAGCTGGAGATACGCAGTATTTT
j_call: TRBJ1-2; d_call: NA; clone_size: NA; v_call: TRBV9; cdr3_aa: CASSLGTWGFYGYTF; cdr3_nt: TGTGCCAGCAGCCTTGGGACATGGGGTTTCTATGGCTACACCTTC
j_call: TRBJ1-2; d_call: NA; clone_size: few; v_call: TRBV29-1; cdr3_aa: CSFNPGPFYYGYTF; cdr3_nt: TGCAGCTTCAATCCCGGGCCTTTCTACTATGGCTACACCTTC
j_call: TRBJ1-5; d_call: NA; clone_size: NA; v_call: TRBV30; cdr3_aa: CAWSVWGFGNQPQHF; cdr3_nt: TGTGCCTGGAGTGTATGGGGGTTTGGCAATCAGCCCCAGCATTTT
j_call: TRBJ1-1; d_call: NA; clone_size: NA; v_call: TRBV30; cdr3_aa: CAWSIEKGSEAFF; cdr3_nt: TGTGCCTGGAGTATAGAGAAGGGGAGTGAAGCTTTCTTT
j_call: TRBJ2-1; d_call: NA; clone_size: NA; v_call: TRBV7-2; cdr3_aa: CASSLVSGESGEQFF; cdr3_nt: TGTGCCAGCAGCTTAGTTTCAGGGGAGAGCGGTGAGCAGTTCTTC
j_call: TRBJ1-1; d_call: NA; clone_size: few; v_call: TRBV29-1; cdr3_aa: CSAALGDTEAFF; cdr3_nt: TGCAGCGCGGCGCTGGGGGACACTGAAGCTTTCTTT
j_call: TRBJ2-5; d_call: TRBD2; clone_size: NA; v_call: TRBV5-4; cdr3_aa: CASSSAGRGGSRETQYF; cdr3_nt: TGTGCCAGCAGCTCAGCCGGCCGCGGGGGATCTAGAGAGACCCAGTACTTC
j_call: TRBJ2-7; d_call: NA; clone_size: NA; v_call: TRBV25-1; cdr3_aa: CASSDPSRAEQYF; cdr3_nt: TGTGCCAGCAGTGACCCCAGCAGGGCCGAGCAGTACTTC
j_call: TRBJ2-3; d_call: NA; clone_size: NA; v_call: TRBV5-1; cdr3_aa: CASSVTGDFITDTQYF; cdr3_nt: TGCGCCAGCAGCGTGACCGGGGACTTTATCACAGATACGCAGTATTTT
j_call: TRBJ1-1; d_call: NA; clone_size: few; v_call: TRBV29-1; cdr3_aa: CSVDRGLNTEAFF; cdr3_nt: TGCAGCGTTGACAGGGGCTTGAACACTGAAGCTTTCTTT
j_call: TRBJ1-5; d_call: NA; clone_size: NA; v_call: TRBV5-6; cdr3_aa: CASSFYSGTHNQPQHF; cdr3_nt: TGTGCCAGCAGCTTCTATTCCGGGACACACAATCAGCCCCAGCATTTT
j_call: TRBJ2-1; d_call: NA; clone_size: few; v_call: TRBV5-1; cdr3_aa: CASSRGRLDDEQFF; cdr3_nt: TGCGCCAGCAGCAGGGGACGGCTGGACGATGAGCAGTTCTTC
j_call: TRBJ2-1; d_call: TRBD1; clone_size: few; v_call: TRBV19; cdr3_aa: CASSMQGAYNEQFF; cdr3_nt: TGTGCCAGTAGTATGCAGGGGGCTTACAATGAGCAGTTCTTC
j_call: TRBJ1-4; d_call: NA; clone_size: NA; v_call: TRBV11-2; cdr3_aa: CASSFGWASEKLFF; cdr3_nt: TGTGCCAGCAGCTTTGGTTGGGCGTCTGAAAAACTGTTTTTT
j_call: TRBJ2-5; d_call: TRBD2; clone_size: NA; v_call: TRBV9; cdr3_aa: CASSVVGRGQETQYF; cdr3_nt: TGTGCCAGCAGCGTAGTGGGGAGGGGACAAGAGACCCAGTACTTC
j_call: TRBJ2-7; d_call: NA; clone_size: once; v_call: TRBV7-9; cdr3_aa: CASSYTGTLYEQYF; cdr3_nt: TGTGCCAGCAGCTATACCGGGACACTCTACGAGCAGTACTTC
j_call: TRBJ1-1; d_call: NA; clone_size: NA; v_call: TRBV6-5; cdr3_aa: CASSRTHSSTEAFF; cdr3_nt: TGTGCCAGCAGTCGCACACACAGTTCCACTGAAGCTTTCTTT
j_call: TRBJ2-7; d_call: NA; clone_size: NA; v_call: TRBV11-1; cdr3_aa: CASSLGRTPYEQYF; cdr3_nt: TGTGCCAGCAGTTTGGGCAGGACACCCTACGAGCAGTACTTC
j_call: TRBJ2-1; d_call: NA; clone_size: NA; v_call: TRBV5-1; cdr3_aa: CASSLEAGSSYNEQFF; cdr3_nt: TGCGCCAGCAGCTTGGAAGCCGGAAGCTCCTACAATGAGCAGTTCTTC
j_call: TRBJ2-5; d_call: TRBD1; clone_size: NA; v_call: TRBV5-1; cdr3_aa: CASSRTGDTQETQYF; cdr3_nt: TGCGCCAGCAGCCGGACAGGGGATACCCAAGAGACCCAGTACTTC
j_call: TRBJ2-7; d_call: TRBD1; clone_size: NA; v_call: TRBV2; cdr3_aa: CASSTGVSYEQYF; cdr3_nt: TGTGCCAGCAGTACAGGGGTTTCCTACGAGCAGTACTTC
j_call: TRBJ2-3; d_call: NA; clone_size: NA; v_call: TRBV5-1; cdr3_aa: CASSPSLGGTDTQYF; cdr3_nt: TGCGCCAGCAGCCCATCCCTTGGAGGTACAGATACGCAGTATTTT
j_call: TRBJ2-5; d_call: NA; clone_size: NA; v_call: TRBV29-1; cdr3_aa: CSVAFRGKRGQETQYF; cdr3_nt: TGCAGCGTTGCCTTTAGGGGAAAGAGGGGCCAAGAGACCCAGTACTTC
j_call: TRBJ2-7; d_call: TRBD2; clone_size: NA; v_call: TRBV7-2; cdr3_aa: CASSLTSGDYEQYF; cdr3_nt: TGTGCCAGCAGCTTGACTAGCGGAGACTACGAGCAGTACTTC
j_call: TRBJ2-4; d_call: NA; clone_size: many; v_call: TRBV11-2; cdr3_aa: CASSLDRGRVFQYF; cdr3_nt: TGTGCCAGCAGCTTAGATCGCGGAAGGGTGTTTCAGTACTTC
j_call: TRBJ2-1; d_call: NA; clone_size: NA; v_call: TRBV6-1; cdr3_aa: CASRITDEQFF; cdr3_nt: TGTGCCAGCCGAATCACGGATGAGCAGTTCTTC
j_call: TRBJ2-7; d_call: TRBD1; clone_size: NA; v_call: TRBV29-1; cdr3_aa: CSVSYFHRDRGHVSYEQYF; cdr3_nt: TGCAGCGTTTCTTACTTCCACCGGGACAGGGGCCACGTCTCCTACGAGCAGTACTTC